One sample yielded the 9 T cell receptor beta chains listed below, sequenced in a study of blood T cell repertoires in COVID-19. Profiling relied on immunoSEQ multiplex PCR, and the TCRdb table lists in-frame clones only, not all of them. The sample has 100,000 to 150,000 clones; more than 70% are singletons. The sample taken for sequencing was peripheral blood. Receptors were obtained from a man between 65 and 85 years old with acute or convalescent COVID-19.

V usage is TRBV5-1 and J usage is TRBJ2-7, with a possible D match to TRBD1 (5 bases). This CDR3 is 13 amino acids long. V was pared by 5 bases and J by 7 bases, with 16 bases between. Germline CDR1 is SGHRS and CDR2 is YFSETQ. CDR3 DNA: TGCGCCAGCAGATCGTCTGGGGCGAGAGAGCAGTACTTC. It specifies CASRSSGAREQYF.

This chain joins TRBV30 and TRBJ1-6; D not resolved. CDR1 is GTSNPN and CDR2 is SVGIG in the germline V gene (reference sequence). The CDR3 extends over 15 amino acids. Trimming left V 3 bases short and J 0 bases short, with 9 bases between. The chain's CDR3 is CAWSEGGSYNSPLHF. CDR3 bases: TGTGCCTGGAGCGAAGGAGGCTCCTATAATTCACCCCTCCACTTT.

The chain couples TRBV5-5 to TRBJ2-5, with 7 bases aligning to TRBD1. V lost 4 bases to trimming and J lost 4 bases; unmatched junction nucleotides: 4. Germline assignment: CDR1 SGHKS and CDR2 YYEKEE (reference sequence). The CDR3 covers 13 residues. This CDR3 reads CASSRGQRETQYF. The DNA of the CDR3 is TGTGCCAGCAGCAGGGGACAGAGAGAGACCCAGTACTTC.

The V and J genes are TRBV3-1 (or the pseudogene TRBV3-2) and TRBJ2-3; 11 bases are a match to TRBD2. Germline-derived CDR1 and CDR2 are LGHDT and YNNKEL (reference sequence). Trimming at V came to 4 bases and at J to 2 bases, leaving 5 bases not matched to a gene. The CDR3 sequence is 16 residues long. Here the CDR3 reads CASSPLAGGATDTQYF. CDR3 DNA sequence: TGTGCCAGCAGCCCCCTAGCGGGGGGTGCCACAGATACGCAGTATTTT.

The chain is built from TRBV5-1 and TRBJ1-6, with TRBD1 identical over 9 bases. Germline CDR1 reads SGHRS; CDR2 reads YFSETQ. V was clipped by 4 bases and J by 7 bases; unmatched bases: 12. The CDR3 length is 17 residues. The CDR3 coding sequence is TGCGCCAGCAGCGCGCGGTTCACAGGGGGCGGCAATTCACCCCTCCACTTT. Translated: CASSARFTGGGNSPLHF.

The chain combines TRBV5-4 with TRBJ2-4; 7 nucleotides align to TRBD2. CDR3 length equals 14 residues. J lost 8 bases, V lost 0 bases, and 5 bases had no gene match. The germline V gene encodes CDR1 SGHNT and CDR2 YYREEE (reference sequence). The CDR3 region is CASSLEREGDIQYF. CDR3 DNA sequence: TGTGCCAGCAGCTTGGAGAGGGAGGGCGACATTCAGTACTTC.

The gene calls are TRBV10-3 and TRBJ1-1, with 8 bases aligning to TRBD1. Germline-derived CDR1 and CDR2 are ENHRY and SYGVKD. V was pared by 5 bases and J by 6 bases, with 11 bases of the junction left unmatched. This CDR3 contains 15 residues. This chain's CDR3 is CAISSPRTGRAEAFF. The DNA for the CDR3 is TGTGCCATCAGTTCACCTCGGACAGGGAGGGCTGAAGCTTTCTTT.

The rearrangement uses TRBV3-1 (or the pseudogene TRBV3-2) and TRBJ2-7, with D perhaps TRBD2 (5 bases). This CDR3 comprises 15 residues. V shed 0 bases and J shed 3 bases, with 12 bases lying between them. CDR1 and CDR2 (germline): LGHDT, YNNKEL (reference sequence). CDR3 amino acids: CASSQDSDPIYEQYF. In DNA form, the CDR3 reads TGTGCCAGCAGCCAAGATAGCGATCCCATCTACGAGCAGTACTTC.

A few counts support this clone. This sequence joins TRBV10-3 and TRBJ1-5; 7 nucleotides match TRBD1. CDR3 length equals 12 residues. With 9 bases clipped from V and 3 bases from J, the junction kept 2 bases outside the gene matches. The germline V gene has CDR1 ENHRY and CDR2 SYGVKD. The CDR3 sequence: CAIGTDNQPQHF. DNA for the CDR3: TGTGCCATAGGGACAGACAATCAGCCCCAGCATTTT.